This T cell receptor beta chain was captured by sequencing in a study of blood T cell repertoires in COVID-19. Study as a whole: Nucleic acid was either cDNA or gDNA, and it came from T cells, B-cell-depleted T cells, or PBMCs.

Clones were read by immunoSEQ multiplex PCR, and TCRdb kept only the in-frame ones, dropping some. Of over 300,000 clones in the sample, 80% to 90% were seen once. The CDR3 spans 16 residues. The ends were cut back, 5 bases at V and 6 bases at J, with 20 bases in the middle. CDR1 and CDR2 (germline): SGHNT, YYREEE (reference sequence). The specimen sequenced was PBMCs or T cells enriched from blood (not recorded which). The receptor was derived from a man between 25 and 39 years old who had recovered from COVID-19. The genes are TRBV5-4 and TRBJ2-2; D is perhaps TRBD2 (5 bases). CDR3 protein: CASRPITGKRAGELFF. As DNA, the CDR3 is TGTGCCAGCAGACCGATCACCGGGAAAAGGGCCGGGGAGCTGTTTTTT.